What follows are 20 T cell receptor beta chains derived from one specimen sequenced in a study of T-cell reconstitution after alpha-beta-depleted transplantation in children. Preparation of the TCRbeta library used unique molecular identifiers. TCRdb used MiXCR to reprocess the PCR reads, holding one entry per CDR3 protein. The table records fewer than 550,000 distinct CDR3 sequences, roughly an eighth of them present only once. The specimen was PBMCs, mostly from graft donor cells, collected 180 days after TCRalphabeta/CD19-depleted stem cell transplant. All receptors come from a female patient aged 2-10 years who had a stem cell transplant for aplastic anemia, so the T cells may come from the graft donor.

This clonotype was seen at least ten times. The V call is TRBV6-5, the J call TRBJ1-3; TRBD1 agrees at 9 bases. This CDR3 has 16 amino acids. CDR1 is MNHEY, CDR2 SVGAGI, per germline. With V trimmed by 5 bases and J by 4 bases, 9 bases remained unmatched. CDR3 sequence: CASSHVTGTGGNTIYF. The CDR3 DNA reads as TGTGCCAGCAGTCACGTCACCGGGACAGGGGGAAACACCATATATTTT.

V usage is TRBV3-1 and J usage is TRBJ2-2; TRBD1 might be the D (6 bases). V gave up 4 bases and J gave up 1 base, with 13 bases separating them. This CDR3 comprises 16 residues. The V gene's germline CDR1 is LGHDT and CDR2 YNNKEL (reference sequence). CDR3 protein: CASSLRGIGNTGELFF. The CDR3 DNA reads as TGTGCCAGCAGCCTCAGGGGAATAGGGAACACCGGGGAGCTGTTTTTT. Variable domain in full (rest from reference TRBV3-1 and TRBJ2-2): DTAVSQTPKYLVTQMGNDKSIKCEQNLGHDTMYWYKQDSKKFLKIMFSYNNKELIINETVPNRFSPKSPDKAHLNLHINSLELGDSAVYFCASSLRGIGNTGELFFGEGSRLTVL.

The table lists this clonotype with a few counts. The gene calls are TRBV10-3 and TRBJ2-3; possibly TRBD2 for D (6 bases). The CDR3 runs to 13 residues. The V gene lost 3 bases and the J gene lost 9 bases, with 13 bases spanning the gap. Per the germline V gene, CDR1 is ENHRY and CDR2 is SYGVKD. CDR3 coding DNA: TGTGCCATCAGTGACCTCGGGGACTTGACGCAGTATTTT. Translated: CAISDLGDLTQYF.

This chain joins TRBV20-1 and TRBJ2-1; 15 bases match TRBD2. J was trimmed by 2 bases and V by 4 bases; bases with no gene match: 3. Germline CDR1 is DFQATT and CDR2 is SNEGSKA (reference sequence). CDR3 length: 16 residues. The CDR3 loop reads CSANGLAGGPYNEQFF. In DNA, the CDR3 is TGCAGTGCTAACGGACTAGCGGGAGGGCCCTACAATGAGCAGTTCTTC.

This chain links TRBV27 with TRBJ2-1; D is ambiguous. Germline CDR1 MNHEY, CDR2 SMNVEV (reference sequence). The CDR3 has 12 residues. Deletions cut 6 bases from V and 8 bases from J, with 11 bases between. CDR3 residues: CASSSVGDEQFF. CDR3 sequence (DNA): TGTGCCAGCAGCTCTGTAGGTGATGAGCAGTTCTTC.

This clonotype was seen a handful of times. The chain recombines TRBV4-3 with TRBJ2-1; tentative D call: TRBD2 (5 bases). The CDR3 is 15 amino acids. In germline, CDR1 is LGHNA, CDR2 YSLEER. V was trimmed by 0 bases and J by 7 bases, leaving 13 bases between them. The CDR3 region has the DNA TGCGCCAGCAGCCAAGATGCGTGGAGGATGAATGAGCAGTTCTTC. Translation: CASSQDAWRMNEQFF.

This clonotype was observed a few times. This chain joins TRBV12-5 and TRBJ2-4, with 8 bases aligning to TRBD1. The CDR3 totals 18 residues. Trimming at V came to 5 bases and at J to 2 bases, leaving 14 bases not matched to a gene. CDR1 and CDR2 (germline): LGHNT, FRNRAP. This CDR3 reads CASGPPGQGIGTKNIQYF. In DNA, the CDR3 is TGTGCTAGTGGTCCCCCCGGACAGGGAATTGGGACCAAAAACATTCAGTACTTC.

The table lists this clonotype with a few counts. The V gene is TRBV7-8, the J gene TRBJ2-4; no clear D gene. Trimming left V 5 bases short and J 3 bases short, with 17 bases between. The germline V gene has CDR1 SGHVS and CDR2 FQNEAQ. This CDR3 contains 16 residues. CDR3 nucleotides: TGTGCCAGCAGCCCGCGAAAAGAGTCAGGCAAAAACATTCAGTACTTC. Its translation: CASSPRKESGKNIQYF. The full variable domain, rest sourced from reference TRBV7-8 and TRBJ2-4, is GAGVSQSPRYKVAKRGQDVALRCDPISGHVSLFWYQQALGQGPEFLTYFQNEAQLDKSGLPSDRFFAERPEGSVSTLKIQRTQQEDSAVYLCASSPRKESGKNIQYFGAGTRLSVL.

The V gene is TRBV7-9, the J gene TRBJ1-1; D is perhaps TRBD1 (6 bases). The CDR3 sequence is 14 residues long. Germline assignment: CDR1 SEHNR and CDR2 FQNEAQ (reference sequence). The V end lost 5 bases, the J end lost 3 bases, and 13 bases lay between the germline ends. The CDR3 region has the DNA TGTGCCAGCAGCCCTTGGACAGATCACACTGAAGCTTTCTTT. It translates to CASSPWTDHTEAFF.

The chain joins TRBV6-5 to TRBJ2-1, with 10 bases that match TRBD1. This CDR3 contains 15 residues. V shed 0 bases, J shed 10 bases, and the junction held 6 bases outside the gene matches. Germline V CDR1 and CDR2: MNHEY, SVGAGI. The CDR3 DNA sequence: TGTGCCAGCAGTTACTCTAGACAGGGGGCAGGAGAGCAGTTCTTC. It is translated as CASSYSRQGAGEQFF.

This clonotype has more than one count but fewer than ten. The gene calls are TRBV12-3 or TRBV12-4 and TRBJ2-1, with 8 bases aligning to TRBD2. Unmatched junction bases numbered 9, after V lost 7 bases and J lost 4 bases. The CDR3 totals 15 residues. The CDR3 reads CASIPRTSRYNEQFF. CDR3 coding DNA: TGTGCCAGCATACCGAGGACTAGCCGTTACAATGAGCAGTTCTTC.

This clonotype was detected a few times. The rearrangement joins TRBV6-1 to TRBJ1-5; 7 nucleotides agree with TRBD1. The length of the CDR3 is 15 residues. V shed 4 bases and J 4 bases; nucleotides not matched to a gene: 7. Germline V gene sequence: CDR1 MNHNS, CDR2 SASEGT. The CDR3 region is CASSADRASNQPQHF. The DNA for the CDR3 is TGTGCCAGCAGTGCAGACAGGGCAAGTAATCAGCCCCAGCATTTT.

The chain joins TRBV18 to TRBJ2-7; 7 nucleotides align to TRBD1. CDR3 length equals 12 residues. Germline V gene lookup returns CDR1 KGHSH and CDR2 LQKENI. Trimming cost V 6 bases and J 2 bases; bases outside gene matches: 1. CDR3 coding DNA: TGTGCCAGCTCGAGGGGGCCCTACGAGCAGTACTTC. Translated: CASSRGPYEQYF.

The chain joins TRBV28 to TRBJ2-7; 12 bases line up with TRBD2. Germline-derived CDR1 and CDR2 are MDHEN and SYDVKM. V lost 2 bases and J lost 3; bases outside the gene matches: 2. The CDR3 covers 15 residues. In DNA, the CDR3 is TGTGCCAGCAGTTTACTGGGACTAGCGGGCTACGAGCAGTACTTC. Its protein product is CASSLLGLAGYEQYF.

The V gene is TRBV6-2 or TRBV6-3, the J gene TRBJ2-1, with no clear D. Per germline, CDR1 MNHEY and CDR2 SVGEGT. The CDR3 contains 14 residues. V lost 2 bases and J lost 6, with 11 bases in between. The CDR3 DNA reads TGTGCCAGCAGTTACCAGCCCAAGTCCAATGAGCAGTTCTTC. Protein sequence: CASSYQPKSNEQFF.

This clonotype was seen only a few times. For the CDR3, the DNA is TGTGCCAGCAGCTTAGTTTCGTCGGGAAAACTGTTTTTT. Residues: CASSLVSSGKLFF. The V and J genes are TRBV7-9 and TRBJ1-4; D ambiguous. V was pared by 1 base and J by 10 bases, with 10 bases between. This CDR3 is 13 amino acids long. CDR1 and CDR2 (germline): SEHNR, FQNEAQ (reference sequence).

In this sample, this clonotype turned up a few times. CDR3 coding DNA: TGTGCCAGCAGTGAAACCGGGACAGGGGCGTTCTTC. This gives the protein CASSETGTGAFF. This chain connects TRBV25-1 to TRBJ2-1, with 10 bases matching TRBD1. Per germline, CDR1 MGHDK and CDR2 SYGVNS. The CDR3 is 12 residues long. V was pared by 2 bases and J by 15 bases, with 4 bases of the junction left unmatched.

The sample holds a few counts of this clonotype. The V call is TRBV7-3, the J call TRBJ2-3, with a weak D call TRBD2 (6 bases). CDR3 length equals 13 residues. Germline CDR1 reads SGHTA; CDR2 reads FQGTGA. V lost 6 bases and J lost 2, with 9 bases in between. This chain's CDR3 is CASRGTDTDTQYF. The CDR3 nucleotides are TGTGCCAGCAGAGGGACTGACACAGATACGCAGTATTTT.

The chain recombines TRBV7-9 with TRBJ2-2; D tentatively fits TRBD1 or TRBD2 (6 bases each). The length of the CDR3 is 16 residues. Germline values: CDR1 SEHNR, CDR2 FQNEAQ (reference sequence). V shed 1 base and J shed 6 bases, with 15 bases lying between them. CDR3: CASSLGTTGFAGELFF. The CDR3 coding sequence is TGTGCCAGCAGCTTAGGGACTACAGGGTTCGCCGGGGAGCTGTTTTTT. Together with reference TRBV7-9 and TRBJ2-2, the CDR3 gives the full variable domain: DTGVSQNPRHKITKRGQNVTFRCDPISEHNRLYWYRQTLGQGPEFLTYFQNEAQLEKSRLLSDRFSAERPKGSFSTLEIQRTEQGDSAMYLCASSLGTTGFAGELFFGEGSRLTVL.

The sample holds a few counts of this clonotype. CDR3: CSVGFTSGRREDTQYF. The CDR3, as DNA: TGCAGCGTTGGGTTTACTAGCGGGAGAAGGGAAGATACGCAGTATTTT. The chain carries TRBV29-1 and TRBJ2-3; 11 bases line up with TRBD2. Germline-derived CDR1 and CDR2 are SQVTM and ANQGSEA. This CDR3 spans 16 amino acids. The V gene end was trimmed by 4 bases and the J gene end by 5 bases; junction bases not matched to a gene: 11.